Listed here are 11 T cell receptor beta chains from one sample, sequenced in a study of shared clonotypes between healthy human individuals. Method: immunoSEQ multiplex PCR; TCRdb's copy keeps in-frame clones and lacks some. The sample has 2,500,000 or so clones, around 92% seen once. The material sequenced was naive CD4+ T cells from PBMCs. Subset reported: CD45RA+ positively selected. Receptors were obtained from a man between 18 and 29 years old in good health. Some clones in this sample may be carry-over from other donors' samples.

The chain employs TRBV7-9 and TRBJ2-4; 7 nucleotides match TRBD2. CDR1 and CDR2 from the germline V gene are SEHNR and FQNEAQ (reference sequence). The J segment lost 7 bases and the V segment lost 5 bases, leaving 11 bases of the junction unmatched. The CDR3 is 15 amino acids. The CDR3 is CASSERWEGINIQYF. CDR3 DNA sequence: TGTGCCAGCAGCGAGAGGTGGGAGGGCATCAACATTCAGTACTTC.

This clone was picked up one time. This chain links TRBV7-3 with TRBJ2-1; 13 nucleotides agree with TRBD2. The CDR3 runs 16 residues. The V gene end was trimmed by 5 bases and the J gene end by 8 bases; junction bases not matched to a gene: 9. Germline loops: CDR1 SGHTA, CDR2 FQGTGA. The CDR3 DNA reads TGTGCCAGCAGCCCGGGACTAGCGGGATTTGGGGATGAGCAGTTCTTC. Encoded protein: CASSPGLAGFGDEQFF.

J is TRBJ2-3 and V is TRBV28; D may be TRBD1 (5 bases). V shed 7 bases and J shed 1 base, with 15 bases lying between them. This CDR3 has 15 amino acids. Germline V gene lookup returns CDR1 MDHEN and CDR2 SYDVKM. The chain's CDR3 is CASILTAGGTDTQYF. For the CDR3, the DNA is TGTGCCAGCATCTTGACAGCAGGAGGCACAGATACGCAGTATTTT.

To note about this clone: This sample also contains other DNA sequences that code for the same CDR3. The chain couples TRBV6-5 to TRBJ2-1, with 8 bases aligning to TRBD2. V lost 0 bases to trimming and J lost 3 bases; unmatched junction nucleotides: 1. Per the germline V gene, CDR1 is MNHEY and CDR2 is SVGAGI. CDR3 size: 15 residues. The CDR3 loop reads CASSYSGLGYNEQFF. Written as DNA, the CDR3 is TGTGCCAGCAGTTACTCGGGACTAGGCTACAATGAGCAGTTCTTC.

About this clone: Other DNA sequences in this specimen translate into the identical CDR3. The chain is built from TRBV30 and TRBJ1-5; the match to TRBD1 covers 10 bases. Germline CDR1 GTSNPN, CDR2 SVGIG (reference sequence). V lost 3 bases and J lost 4; bases outside the gene matches: 9. The CDR3 totals 16 residues. The CDR3 DNA reads as TGTGCCTGGAGCGCATCGGACAGGGGGTCAAATCAGCCCCAGCATTTT. The encoded protein is CAWSASDRGSNQPQHF.

The J gene is TRBJ1-2, the V gene TRBV7-6; D remains unclear. Deletions cut 0 bases from V and 8 bases from J, with 13 bases between. In germline, CDR1 is SGHVS, CDR2 FNYEAQ. The CDR3 sequence is 14 residues long. The CDR3, as DNA: TGTGCCAGCAGCTTAGCGCTTGAGGGCGCGGGCTACACCTTC. Its protein is CASSLALEGAGYTF.

The chain combines TRBV2 with TRBJ2-4, with D uncertain. The V gene lost 1 base and the J gene lost 9 bases, with 4 bases spanning the gap. Germline V gives CDR1 SNHLY, CDR2 FYNNEI. This CDR3 is built from 11 residues. CDR3 DNA: TGTGCCAGCAGTGAAGGCCCCATTCAGTACTTC. This encodes CASSEGPIQYF.

This CDR3 is CASSLFENEKLFF. CDR3 DNA: TGCGCCAGCAGCTTGTTTGAGAATGAAAAACTGTTTTTT. The chain has TRBV5-1 and TRBJ1-4; D gene uncertain. From germline, CDR1 is SGHRS and CDR2 YFSETQ. The CDR3 runs 13 residues. With 1 base removed from V and 5 bases from J, the gap between germline ends came to 6 bases.

As to this clone: The same CDR3 can be traced to other DNA sequences in this sample. The chain links TRBV28 to TRBJ2-3; 8 nucleotides agree with TRBD2. The germline CDR1 and CDR2 sequences are MDHEN and SYDVKM. The CDR3 totals 14 residues. V shed 7 bases, J shed 1 base, and the junction held 4 bases outside the gene matches. CDR3 DNA sequence: TGTGCCAGCACCACCGGGGGGGGCACAGATACGCAGTATTTT. Translation gives CASTTGGGTDTQYF.

The rearrangement joins TRBV7-3 to TRBJ2-5; TRBD2 is a possible D gene (5 bases). Germline loops: CDR1 SGHTA, CDR2 FQGTGA. Trimming pared 4 bases from V and 5 bases from J, leaving 11 bases between. CDR3 size: 13 residues. CDR3 DNA sequence: TGTGCCAGCAGCTCAACACCGGGGGAGACCCAGTACTTC. Protein sequence: CASSSTPGETQYF.

The chain combines TRBV6-5 with TRBJ1-1, with 11 bases that match TRBD1. Trimming removed 4 bases from V and 1 base from J; junction bases left unmatched: 5. From germline, CDR1 is MNHEY and CDR2 SVGAGI. The length of the CDR3 is 16 residues. The CDR3 nucleotides read TGTGCCAGCAGTTGGGGGACAGGGGGTGAGAACACTGAAGCTTTCTTT. Amino acids: CASSWGTGGENTEAFF.